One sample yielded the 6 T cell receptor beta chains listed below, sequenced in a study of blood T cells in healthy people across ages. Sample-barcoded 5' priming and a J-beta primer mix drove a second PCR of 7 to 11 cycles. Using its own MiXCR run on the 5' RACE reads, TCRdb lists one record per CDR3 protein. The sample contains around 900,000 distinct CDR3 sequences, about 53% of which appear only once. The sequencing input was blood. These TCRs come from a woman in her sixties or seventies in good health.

In DNA form, the CDR3 reads TGTGCCAGCAGCAGGACTAGCGGGAGACCACAAGAGACCCAGTACTTC. Encoded protein: CASSRTSGRPQETQYF. The chain uses TRBV7-7 and TRBJ2-4; TRBD2 matches at 13 bases. The DNA end is more similar to TRBJ2-5, so the J call may be wrong. The CDR3 loop spans 16 amino acids. CDR1 is SSHAT, CDR2 FNYEAQ, per germline (reference sequence).

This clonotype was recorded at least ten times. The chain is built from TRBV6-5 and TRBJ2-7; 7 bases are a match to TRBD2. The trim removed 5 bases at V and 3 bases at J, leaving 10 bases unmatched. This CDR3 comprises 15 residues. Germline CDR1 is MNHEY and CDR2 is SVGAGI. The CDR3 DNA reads TGTGCCAGCAGTGCTAATCCGGGAGGCGGCTACGAGCAGTACTTC. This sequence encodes CASSANPGGGYEQYF.

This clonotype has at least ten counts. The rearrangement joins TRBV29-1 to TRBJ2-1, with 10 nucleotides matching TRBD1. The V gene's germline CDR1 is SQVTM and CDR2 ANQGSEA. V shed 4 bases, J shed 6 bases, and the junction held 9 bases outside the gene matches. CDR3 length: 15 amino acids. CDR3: CSVVPGQGKFNEQFF. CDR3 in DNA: TGCAGCGTTGTCCCGGGACAGGGGAAATTCAATGAGCAGTTCTTC.

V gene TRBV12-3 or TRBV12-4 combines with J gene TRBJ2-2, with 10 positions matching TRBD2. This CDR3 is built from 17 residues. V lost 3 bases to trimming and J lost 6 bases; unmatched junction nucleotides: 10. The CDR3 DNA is TGTGCCAGCAGTTTCCCCCTGTCTAGCGGGAGTGCCGGGGAGCTGTTTTTT. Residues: CASSFPLSSGSAGELFF.

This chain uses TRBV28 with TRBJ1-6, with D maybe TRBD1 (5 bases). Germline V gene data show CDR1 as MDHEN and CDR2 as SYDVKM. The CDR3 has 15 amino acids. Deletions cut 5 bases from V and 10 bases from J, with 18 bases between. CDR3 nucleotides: TGTGCCAGCAGTCGGCTCGGGGGGGAAAACTCACCCCTCCACTTT. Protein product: CASSRLGGENSPLHF.

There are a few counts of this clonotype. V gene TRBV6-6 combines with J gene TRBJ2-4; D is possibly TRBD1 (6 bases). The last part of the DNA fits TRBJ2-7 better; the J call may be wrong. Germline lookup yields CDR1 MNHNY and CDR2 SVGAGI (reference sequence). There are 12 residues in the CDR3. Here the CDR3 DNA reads TGTGCCAGCAGTTACTCACAGGGCGAGCAGTACTTC. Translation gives CASSYSQGEQYF.